This is a list of T cell receptor beta chains from one sample in a study of blood T cell repertoires in COVID-19. The table came from immunoSEQ multiplex PCR; TCRdb's copy has only in-frame clones and leaves some out. The profile shows approximately 110,000 clones, roughly 85% of them singletons. Sequenced material: peripheral blood. The receptors stem from a human donor in a cohort sampled during active COVID-19. CDR3s include the opening cysteine and the closing phenylalanine or tryptophan. A D gene is named only where the DNA matches it firmly. Only part of the rows carry a size: once, few, many, or a class if the clone is expanded.

clone size	V gene	J gene	D gene	CDR3 DNA	CDR3 protein
.	TRBV6-2/TRBV6-3	TRBJ1-5	.	TGTGCCAGCAGTGGGGAGGTACTTCAGCCCCAGCATTTT	CASSGEVLQPQHF
.	TRBV7-3	TRBJ1-2	TRBD1	TGTGCCAGCAGCCGGGACAGGGGGCGCGCCTATGGCTACACCTTC	CASSRDRGRAYGYTF
.	TRBV29-1	TRBJ2-7	.	TGCAGCGTTGCAGAGTACTCCTACGAGCAGTACTTC	CSVAEYSYEQYF
few	TRBV7-2	TRBJ1-4	.	TGTGCCAGCAGCTTAAGGGGATATGAAAAACTGTTTTTT	CASSLRGYEKLFF
.	TRBV15	TRBJ1-5	.	TGTGCCACCAGCAGAGATCTAGGGCCCCAGCATTTT	CATSRDLGPQHF
.	TRBV7-2	TRBJ2-3	TRBD1	TGTGCCAGCAGCTTTAGGACAGGGGGCAGCGCAGATACGCAGTATTTT	CASSFRTGGSADTQYF
.	TRBV25-1	TRBJ1-4	TRBD1	TGTGCCAGCAGTTCCCGACAGGGGGTTTGGGATGAAAAACTGTTTTTT	CASSSRQGVWDEKLFF
few	TRBV27	TRBJ2-7	.	TGTGCCAGCAGCCCGGGGAGAACCGTTTACGAGCAGTACTTC	CASSPGRTVYEQYF
.	TRBV6-5	TRBJ2-2	TRBD1	TGTGCCAGCAGACCGGGACAGGTCCCCACCGGGGAGCTGTTTTTT	CASRPGQVPTGELFF
.	TRBV6-2/TRBV6-3	TRBJ1-6	TRBD1	TGTGCCAGCAGTTACTCGATTTCCGGACAGGGTAGTTCACCCCTCCACTTT	CASSYSISGQGSSPLHF
.	TRBV5-1	TRBJ2-2	.	TGCGCCAGCAGCTTTTACAGTTCGAACACCGGGGAGCTGTTTTTT	CASSFYSSNTGELFF
.	TRBV3-1/TRBV3-2	TRBJ2-7	.	TGTGCCAGCAGCCAAGTGGGGAGCGAGCAGTACTTC	CASSQVGSEQYF
.	TRBV19	TRBJ1-5	.	TGTGCCAGTAGTGGCCTTTTTAGCAATCAGCCCCAGCATTTT	CASSGLFSNQPQHF
.	TRBV7-7	TRBJ2-7	.	TGTGCCAGCAGCTCCGGGATCAATAAAGAGCAGTACTTC	CASSSGINKEQYF
.	TRBV2	TRBJ2-1	.	TGTGCCAGCAGTGCGCGGCAGTGGTCCTACAATGAGCAGTTCTTC	CASSARQWSYNEQFF
few	TRBV15	TRBJ1-6	.	TGTGCCACCAGGGGGCATGGGGCGGCGAATTCACCCCTCCACTTT	CATRGHGAANSPLHF
.	TRBV7-9	TRBJ1-5	.	TGTGCCAGCAGCTTAGGCCAGATGCATCAGCCCCAGCATTTT	CASSLGQMHQPQHF
.	TRBV10-3	TRBJ1-2	.	TGTGCCATCAGTGAGACCCTCGGAGAAGCCTATGGCTACACCTTC	CAISETLGEAYGYTF
.	TRBV19	TRBJ2-3	.	TGTGCCAGTAAGGAAGGGGGGGGGACAGATACGCAGTATTTT	CASKEGGGTDTQYF
once	TRBV10-3	TRBJ1-5	TRBD1	TGTGCCATCAGTGAGTCGGGAGGGAGGACAGGGCTCAATCAGCCCCAGCATTTT	CAISESGGRTGLNQPQHF
.	TRBV19	TRBJ2-7	TRBD1	TGTGCCAGTAGTATTCCGGGACAGACACTCGAGCAGTACTTC	CASSIPGQTLEQYF
.	TRBV6-5	TRBJ2-5	.	TGTGCCAGCAGCAACTCGAGGGAGACCCAGTACTTC	CASSNSRETQYF
.	TRBV3-1/TRBV3-2	TRBJ2-7	.	TGTGCCAGCACCGCGGGGGCCTTCTCCTACGAGCAGTACTTC	CASTAGAFSYEQYF
.	TRBV20-1	TRBJ2-7	TRBD1	TGCAGTGCTAGTACCGGGACAGGGCCCTACGAGCAGTACTTC	CSASTGTGPYEQYF
.	TRBV6-5	TRBJ1-5	.	TGTGCCAGCAGTTACGATCAGGGTTTTGGGCCCCAGCATTTT	CASSYDQGFGPQHF
.	TRBV27	TRBJ1-2	.	TGTGCCAGCAGTTGGGGGCTAGGATATGGCTACACCTTC	CASSWGLGYGYTF
.	TRBV12-3/TRBV12-4	TRBJ1-1	.	TGTGCCAGCAGTACCAGGGTGAACACTGAAGCTTTCTTT	CASSTRVNTEAFF
.	TRBV3-1/TRBV3-2	TRBJ1-2	.	TGTGCCAGCAGCCAAGGCTCCGGGGAGAATGGCTACACCTTC	CASSQGSGENGYTF
.	TRBV4-2	TRBJ2-1	.	TGTGCCAGCAGCCAAGACGGAGGTGTGGATGAGCAGTTCTTC	CASSQDGGVDEQFF
.	TRBV4-1	TRBJ2-2	TRBD1	TGCGCCAGCAGCCAACTTCAGGGGGACACCGGGGAGCTGTTTTTT	CASSQLQGDTGELFF
few	TRBV9	TRBJ1-2	.	TGTGCCAGCAGCCCAGATACAGGGAATGGCTACACCTTC	CASSPDTGNGYTF
.	TRBV4-1	TRBJ2-7	.	TGCGCCAGCAGCCGGGGCACAGAATACGAGCAGTACTTC	CASSRGTEYEQYF
.	TRBV6-2/TRBV6-3	TRBJ2-3	.	TGTGCCAGCAGTTCAGGAGGATACACAGATACGCAGTATTTT	CASSSGGYTDTQYF
.	TRBV6-4	TRBJ2-1	.	TGTGCCAGCAGTGATGGGGACAACCCCTACAATGAGCAGTTCTTC	CASSDGDNPYNEQFF
.	TRBV6-2/TRBV6-3	TRBJ2-6	.	TGTGCCAGCAGGCCTCCTACCCTCGGGGCCAACGTCCTGACTTTC	CASRPPTLGANVLTF
.	TRBV19	TRBJ2-1	TRBD1	TGTGCCAGTGCAGACAGGGGAGACAATGAGCAGTTCTTC	CASADRGDNEQFF
once	TRBV6-6	TRBJ2-7	TRBD1	TGTGCCAGCGCCTCCGGGACAGCGAGCTCCTACGAGCAGTACTTC	CASASGTASSYEQYF
.	TRBV6-5	TRBJ2-7	.	TGTGCCAGCATTCTTCCCGGGGGGCCTGCCTACGAGCAGTACTTC	CASILPGGPAYEQYF
.	TRBV9	TRBJ2-3	.	TGTGCCAGCAGCCCAGAGGGCCTCCTACAGTATTTT	CASSPEGLLQYF
.	TRBV28	TRBJ1-4	.	TGTGCCAGCAGTTTATTTGGGGGGGCCTTGGATGAAAAACTGTTTTTT	CASSLFGGALDEKLFF
.	TRBV6-5	TRBJ1-2	.	TGTGCCAGCAGTTACTCGGGGAGGGGCTACACCTTC	CASSYSGRGYTF
.	TRBV4-3	TRBJ2-1	TRBD2	TGCGCCAGCAGCCAAAACACGCGCGGGGGGGCCGCCTACAATGAGCAGTTCTTC	CASSQNTRGGAAYNEQFF
.	TRBV11-2	TRBJ1-3	.	TGTGCCAGCAGCTTGTGGGGGGGCGGAAACACCATATATTTT	CASSLWGGGNTIYF
.	TRBV2	TRBJ2-7	TRBD2	TGTGCCAGCAGAACTACTAGCGGGGCCTCTTCTGCGTACTTC	CASRTTSGASSAYF
.	TRBV10-3	TRBJ1-2	.	TGTGCCATCAGTGAGTCGAAGGCAGGGAACTATGGCTACACCTTC	CAISESKAGNYGYTF
.	TRBV5-1	TRBJ2-2	TRBD2	TGCGCCAGCAGCGTTAGCGGGGCGAACACCGGGGAGCTGTTTTTT	CASSVSGANTGELFF
.	TRBV5-1	TRBJ1-4	.	TGCGCCAGCAGCCAGTCCCTACAGAATGAAAAACTGTTTTTT	CASSQSLQNEKLFF
.	TRBV6-6	TRBJ1-5	TRBD1	TGTGCCAGCAGTGCCCGGGACAGGGGGAATCAGCCCCAGCATTTT	CASSARDRGNQPQHF
.	TRBV5-1	TRBJ2-3	.	TGCGCCAGCTCAGACACAGATACGCAGTATTTT	CASSDTDTQYF
.	TRBV27	TRBJ1-5	.	TGTGCCAGCAGTTTATTATCGGCGGGACCAAGTAATCAGCCCCAGCATTTT	CASSLLSAGPSNQPQHF
few	TRBV7-2	TRBJ2-7	.	TGTGCCAGCAGCGAACGAGCTCGCGGCGAGCAGTACTTC	CASSERARGEQYF
.	TRBV6-6	TRBJ1-1	.	TGTGCCAGCAGACCTTCTTCGGGTGAAGCTTTCTTT	CASRPSSGEAFF
.	TRBV15	TRBJ2-1	TRBD2	TGTGCCACCAGCAGAGATATGAGCGGGGGGGCCATTGAGCAGTTCTTC	CATSRDMSGGAIEQFF
once	TRBV30	TRBJ1-6	.	TGTGCCTGGAGTGTTTGGGGGGTAGGTTCACCCCTCCACTTT	CAWSVWGVGSPLHF